The following is a T cell receptor beta chain sequence with its context. This clone was seen more than once but under ten times. Its antigen has not been determined. Within one base of it there is no much larger clone, and no base qualities were kept. Library creation used the immunoSEQ multiplex PCR assay. For TCR sequencing, RNA was extracted from every sample and reverse transcribed into cDNA to serve as template. SuperScript III was used for first-strand cDNA synthesis, primed with a 2:1 mix of oligo-dT and random hexamers. Amplification bias was assessed with a synthetic immune receptor repertoire, and residual bias was removed computationally. For the original study's pipeline: After raw reads were preprocessed to remove errors, the CDR3 was defined following IMGT conventions as running from the conserved cysteine to phenylalanine. Clonality was computed as 1 minus the Shannon entropy, with the entropy normalized by log2 of the number of productive unique TCRs. Whether scalp clones were CD4 or CD8 was inferred by matching scalp TCRbeta sequences against CD4 and CD8 repertoires sorted from blood. TCRdb's version of the immuneACCESS table is confined to in-frame rearrangements and falls short of the full clone set. An unresolved V gene accounts for under half of the shortfall where checked; the remainder is of unknown origin. The V and J calls and the clone size are those of that table, but D and trimming were determined from the DNA. The sample table lists some 150,000 clones, 45% to 60% of them with a count of one. The ten largest clonotypes hold 15% to 20% of the sample.

These data are taken from a study of CD8+ T cells in alopecia areata (dated by TCRdb to 2016 to 2018). About the investigation overall: Treated patients were enrolled in an open-label pilot trial of oral tofacitinib, 5 to 10 mg twice daily, for moderate-to-severe alopecia areata. Tofacitinib was administered for 6 to 18 months, and 6 months of follow-up off drug were then conducted to assess delayed response and recurrence. The study used high-throughput TCRbeta sequencing to examine T cell clonal expansion in alopecia areata, in both the C3H/HeJ mouse model and human patients. On the human side, TCRbeta sequencing was run on scalp tissue and on sorted CD4+ and CD8+ peripheral blood T cells from healthy controls and from alopecia areata patients with either patchy or totalis/universalis disease. Tofacitinib-treated patients had biopsies at baseline and at 4 and 24 weeks of treatment, with a later scalp biopsy in several patients. Clonality in the scalp was compared among normal scalp (n=4), patchy alopecia areata scalp (n=8), and alopecia totalis/universalis scalp (n=8). RNA was extracted with the PAXgene miRNA kit for fixed scalp, the miRNeasy kit for PBMCs, and the RNeasy kit for mouse skin. immunoSEQ multiplex PCR using 35 Vbeta forward primers and 13 Jbeta reverse primers was used to amplify TCRbeta CDR3 regions.

From the cysteine through the phenylalanine, the CDR3 covers 15 amino acids. The kept DNA is CDR3 alone, 45 bases in frame from the first base. Per the germline V gene, SGHRS is the CDR1 and YFSETQ is the CDR2. V ends up 4 bases short and J 2 bases short, with an unmatched junction base count of 5. Taken with the paper, the label for time point translates to: baseline before oral tofacitinib. Lesional scalp punch biopsies and peripheral blood were collected from alopecia areata patients. PBMCs were isolated by density centrifugation and stained for CD3, CD4 and CD8, after which CD4+ and CD8+ T cells were sorted on a FACSAria. Overall results and qualifications from the work: Unlike mouse skin, where gammadelta T cells dominate, normal human skin contains resident alphabeta T cells that get sequenced too, which complicates analysis of the scalp TCR repertoire. TCR sequences shared between patients were less clear than in mice, possibly partly because of HLA diversity in the patient population. Compared with normal scalp, lesional scalp had higher clonality and more expanded CD8+ clones, particularly in alopecia totalis/universalis, a pattern that suggests antigenic drive.

This TCR was sampled from a human donor with alopecia areata. The specimen was CD8+ T cells sorted from blood, collected at week 0. This sequence uses TRBV5-1 and TRBJ2-3; 9 bases in the middle match TRBD1. The DNA sequence follows: TGCGCCAGCAGCACGCGGACAGGGGACACAGATACGCAGTATTTT. The encoded protein is CASSTRTGDTDTQYF.